This T cell receptor beta chain was captured in a study of blood T cells in healthy people across ages (dated by TCRdb to between 2015 and 2017). With respect to the entire study: Template switching captured roughly one uniquely barcoded TCR beta cDNA molecule per two T cells in model experiments. Using deep sequencing normalized with unique cDNA molecular identifiers, the study measured how TCR beta repertoire diversity changes with age. Donors of different ages were randomly distributed across sequencing lanes to avoid experimental bias. Four age groups were formed from the donors: young (average about 16 years), middle-aged (approximately 40), aged (62) and long-lived (roughly 88). For two donors (one aged 18 to 30 and one aged 80 or older), the study analyzed two additional independent replicas of 1 million unique cDNA reads from the same blood draw.

V is shortened by 1 base, J by 3 bases, and the region joining them spans 10 bases. The CDR3 numbers 14 residues from cysteine through phenylalanine. The DNA shown is the 42-base CDR3, in frame from base 1. In the germline V gene (reference sequence), CDR1 corresponds to LGHDT and CDR2 to YNNKEL. Systemically healthy Caucasian individuals from Russia, some 38 in total and aged roughly 6 to 95 years, were included as donors. Around 10 milliliters of peripheral blood were collected from each donor into EDTA-treated Vacutainer tubes. PBMCs were isolated by Ficoll-Paque density-gradient centrifugation, with at least 6 million obtained per sample. Trizol reagent was used to extract total RNA from PBMCs, with at least 5.5 micrograms per sample. For every donor, flow cytometry on a PBMC aliquot measured the percentage of naive CD45RAhigh/CD27high T cells. As regards this clonotype: Its antigen has not been determined. No per-base quality is available; no much larger clone lies one base away.

Results and caveats for the whole study, not just this receptor: Estimates of total diversity from one million sequenced T cells were regarded as lower bounds and underestimates. A strong correlation was found between observed TCR beta diversity and the percentage of naive T cells measured by flow cytometry. Because donor CMV infection status was unknown, age-related changes in expanded clonotypes were potentially confounded. Compared with the aged group, more naive CD4+ T cells, fewer expanded clones and increased TCR diversity were shown by the long-lived group, suggesting age selection. Conclusive comparison of naive and antigen-experienced compartments was prevented by the profiling of bulk unsorted PBMCs. As age increased, observed TCR beta diversity per million T cells dropped in a roughly linear way, and a significant reduction was already evident by age 40.

The receptor library was made with 5' RACE. Sequencing was carried out with an Illumina HiSeq 2500. The second PCR ran for roughly 7 to 12 cycles and used a J-beta primer mix along with a sample-barcoded 5' primer. Each TCR beta cDNA molecule received a unique molecular identifier from a template-switch 5' adaptor carrying 12 random nucleotides. Each sample yielded at least 3 million CDR3-containing paired-end reads. First-strand cDNA was synthesized from all RNA with the Mint cDNA synthesis kit, primed by a TRBC-specific oligonucleotide. Following uracil-DNA glycosylase treatment, a first 18-cycle PCR with universal primers M1SS and BC2_uni_R was performed on all cDNA. The source study handled its data this way. Normalization of each sample was performed by random selection of 1 million high-quality reads, each carrying a distinct molecular identifier. Reads with shared molecular identifiers were discarded instead of being binned into consensus sequences. CDR3 identification, clonotype clustering and error correction used MiTCR with a Q25 quality threshold and the strictest error-elimination algorithm. Lower-bound total TCR beta diversity was estimated with a nonparametric unseen species model using Euler transformation. TCRdb reran the public reads through fastp at Q25 and MiXCR, keeping productive beta chains. Under each unique CDR3 protein, matching rows form one entry showing the most common genes and DNA. The V and J calls and clone size come from TCRdb's table, not from the authors' own analysis. Here the sample has some 710,000 distinct CDR3 sequences; about 47% occur a single time. The biggest ten clones account for 18% of the sample.

Recombination connected TRBV3-1 to TRBJ2-7; no D gene call is confident. The sample was blood. This TCR was sampled from an elderly man in good health. The encoded CDR3 is CASSQGLGYYEQYF. The nucleotides are TGTGCCAGCAGCCAAGGGTTGGGGTACTACGAGCAGTACTTC.